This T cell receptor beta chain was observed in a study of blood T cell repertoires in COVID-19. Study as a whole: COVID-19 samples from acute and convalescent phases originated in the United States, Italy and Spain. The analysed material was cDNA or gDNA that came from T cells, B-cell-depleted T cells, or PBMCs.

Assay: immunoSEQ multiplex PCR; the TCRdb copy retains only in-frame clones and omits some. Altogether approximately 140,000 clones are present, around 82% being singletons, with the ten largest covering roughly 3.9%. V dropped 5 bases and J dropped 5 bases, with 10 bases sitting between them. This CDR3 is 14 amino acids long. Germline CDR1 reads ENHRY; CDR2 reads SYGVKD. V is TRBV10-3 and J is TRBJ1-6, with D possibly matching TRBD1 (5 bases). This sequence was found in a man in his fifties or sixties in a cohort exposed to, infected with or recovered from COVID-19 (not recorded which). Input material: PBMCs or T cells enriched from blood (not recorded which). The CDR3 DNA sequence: TGTGCCATCAGTCGGGCAGGGAATAATTCACCCCTCCACTTT. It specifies CAISRAGNNSPLHF.